A selection of T cell receptor beta chains follows, all from one sample in a study of T cell repertoires in cytomegalovirus infection. Their cognate antigens are unknown. TCRdb processed the reads anew with MiXCR; each CDR3 protein has one entry. The data show hundreds of thousands of distinct CDR3 sequences, 25% to 30% seen once. The source material was cultured PBMCs, sampled from culture after CMV antigen stimulation. These TCRs come from a human donor in good health (CMV status not recorded). Some clones in this sample may be carry-over from other donors' samples. CDR3s include the opening cysteine and the closing phenylalanine or tryptophan. Each record gives: clone size, D gene, V gene, J gene, CDR3 DNA, CDR3 protein. D genes are given only for firm matches. The size entry is marked missing in some rows and otherwise reads once, few, many or a size class.

clone_size: many
d_call: TRBD1
v_call: TRBV7-2
j_call: TRBJ2-7
cdr3_nt: TGTGCCAGCAGCGGCCCGGACAGGGGGCAGGACGAGCAGTACTTC
cdr3_aa: CASSGPDRGQDEQYF

clone_size: few
d_call: -
v_call: TRBV28
j_call: TRBJ2-7
cdr3_nt: TGTGCCAGCAGTTCCCAGACCCCCTACGAGCAGTACTTC
cdr3_aa: CASSSQTPYEQYF

clone_size: -
d_call: -
v_call: TRBV3-1
j_call: TRBJ2-1
cdr3_nt: TGTGCCAGCAGCCAAGAGGGAGCCGGGACATTCGATGAGCAGTTCTTC
cdr3_aa: CASSQEGAGTFDEQFF

clone_size: many
d_call: TRBD2
v_call: TRBV7-8
j_call: TRBJ2-5
cdr3_nt: TGTGCCAGCAGCTCCGGGGGGGCGTCAGAGACCCAGTACTTC
cdr3_aa: CASSSGGASETQYF

clone_size: -
d_call: TRBD1
v_call: TRBV10-3
j_call: TRBJ2-3
cdr3_nt: TGTGCCATCAGTGAGTCGACAAGGACAGGGGGAAATACGCAGTATTTT
cdr3_aa: CAISESTRTGGNTQYF

clone_size: -
d_call: -
v_call: TRBV6-1
j_call: TRBJ1-5
cdr3_nt: TGTGCCAGCAGTTACGGGCTGGGAACTAATCAGCCCCAGCATTTT
cdr3_aa: CASSYGLGTNQPQHF

clone_size: many
d_call: -
v_call: TRBV7-2
j_call: TRBJ2-5
cdr3_nt: TGTGCCAGCAGCTTAATTCCGGAGACCCAGTACTTC
cdr3_aa: CASSLIPETQYF

clone_size: few
d_call: -
v_call: TRBV7-2
j_call: TRBJ2-7
cdr3_nt: TGTGCCAGCAGCTTAACCGGGACGGGTACAAACGAGCAGTACTTC
cdr3_aa: CASSLTGTGTNEQYF

clone_size: -
d_call: -
v_call: TRBV7-3
j_call: TRBJ2-2
cdr3_nt: TGTGCCAGCAGCTTAAGTGGAAGCCTAAACACCGGGGAGCTGTTTTTT
cdr3_aa: CASSLSGSLNTGELFF

clone_size: -
d_call: -
v_call: TRBV15
j_call: TRBJ2-7
cdr3_nt: TGTGCCACCAGCAGGACCCAGGGCGAGCAGTACTTC
cdr3_aa: CATSRTQGEQYF

clone_size: few
d_call: -
v_call: TRBV11-2
j_call: TRBJ2-1
cdr3_nt: TGTGCCAGCAGCCGTGCGGAGAAAGCCAACAATGAGCAGTTCTTC
cdr3_aa: CASSRAEKANNEQFF

clone_size: -
d_call: -
v_call: TRBV7-2
j_call: TRBJ2-5
cdr3_nt: TGTGCCAGCAGCTTAGCAAGGACAGCAGAGACCCAGTACTTC
cdr3_aa: CASSLARTAETQYF

clone_size: -
d_call: TRBD1
v_call: TRBV6-1
j_call: TRBJ1-2
cdr3_nt: TGTGCCAGCAGTGTCGACAGGGCGGCCTATGGCTACACCTTC
cdr3_aa: CASSVDRAAYGYTF

clone_size: few
d_call: TRBD1
v_call: TRBV27
j_call: TRBJ2-7
cdr3_nt: TGTGCCAGCAGTAGCAGGGGGACAGGGGGCCGCTACTCCTACGAGCAGTACTTC
cdr3_aa: CASSSRGTGGRYSYEQYF

clone_size: -
d_call: -
v_call: TRBV11-2
j_call: TRBJ2-3
cdr3_nt: TGTGCCAGCAGCGAAACCCGGGACACCAGCACAGATACGCAGTATTTT
cdr3_aa: CASSETRDTSTDTQYF

clone_size: -
d_call: -
v_call: TRBV5-1
j_call: TRBJ2-7
cdr3_nt: TGCGCCAGCAGCTTGGTTAGGGGGGCCTACGAGCAGTACTTC
cdr3_aa: CASSLVRGAYEQYF

clone_size: -
d_call: -
v_call: TRBV7-4
j_call: TRBJ2-7
cdr3_nt: TGTGCCAGCTCAAGCCAGGGTCAAGCCTACGAGCAGTACTTC
cdr3_aa: CASSSQGQAYEQYF

clone_size: -
d_call: -
v_call: TRBV7-3
j_call: TRBJ1-1
cdr3_nt: TGTGCCAGCAGCTTAATAAACGTCAGACTTCCGAACACTGAAGCTTTCTTT
cdr3_aa: CASSLINVRLPNTEAFF

clone_size: few
d_call: -
v_call: TRBV11-1
j_call: TRBJ1-5
cdr3_nt: TGTGCCAGCAGCTTAACATCCCAGAGCCAGCATTTT
cdr3_aa: CASSLTSQSQHF

clone_size: -
d_call: TRBD1
v_call: TRBV28
j_call: TRBJ1-4
cdr3_nt: TGTGCCAGCAGTATGCCGGGACAGGGGATAATGTTTTTT
cdr3_aa: CASSMPGQGIMFF

clone_size: few
d_call: -
v_call: TRBV29-1
j_call: TRBJ2-7
cdr3_nt: TGCAGCGGATTACAGGGTTCCAACGAGCAGTACTTC
cdr3_aa: CSGLQGSNEQYF

clone_size: -
d_call: -
v_call: TRBV9
j_call: TRBJ1-1
cdr3_nt: TGTGCCAGCAGCGTATTCGGGCGGGGGGACACTGAAGCTTTCTTT
cdr3_aa: CASSVFGRGDTEAFF

clone_size: -
d_call: TRBD2
v_call: TRBV6-6
j_call: TRBJ2-3
cdr3_nt: TGTGCCAGCAGTGATGGGGGACTAGTCAGCTGGACAGATACGCAGTATTTT
cdr3_aa: CASSDGGLVSWTDTQYF

clone_size: -
d_call: -
v_call: TRBV11-3
j_call: TRBJ1-1
cdr3_nt: TGTGCCAGCAGCTTAGATGGAGCAGGTAAAGCTTTCTTT
cdr3_aa: CASSLDGAGKAFF

clone_size: -
d_call: -
v_call: TRBV28
j_call: TRBJ2-7
cdr3_nt: TGTGCCAGCAGTTTATTGGGATTCGAGCAGTACTTC
cdr3_aa: CASSLLGFEQYF

clone_size: -
d_call: -
v_call: TRBV18
j_call: TRBJ1-5
cdr3_nt: TGTGCCAGCTCACCCGCCGGCGGGGGCAATCAGCCCCAGCATTTT
cdr3_aa: CASSPAGGGNQPQHF

clone_size: -
d_call: -
v_call: TRBV28
j_call: TRBJ2-5
cdr3_nt: TGTGCCAGCAGCCCTTTTGTCAAAGGGGAGACCCAGTACTTC
cdr3_aa: CASSPFVKGETQYF

clone_size: -
d_call: -
v_call: TRBV12-5
j_call: TRBJ2-5
cdr3_nt: TGTGCTAGTGGTTTGGTAGGTCTTGTCGGGATCCCGGAGACCCAGTACTTC
cdr3_aa: CASGLVGLVGIPETQYF

clone_size: many
d_call: -
v_call: TRBV27
j_call: TRBJ1-5
cdr3_nt: TGTGCCAGCAGTTTGAGTAGCAATCAGCCCCAGCATTTT
cdr3_aa: CASSLSSNQPQHF

clone_size: -
d_call: TRBD1
v_call: TRBV11-2
j_call: TRBJ2-1
cdr3_nt: TGTGCCAGCAGCGATCCGGACAGGGGTGGCTACAATGAGCAGTTCTTC
cdr3_aa: CASSDPDRGGYNEQFF

clone_size: -
d_call: -
v_call: TRBV27
j_call: TRBJ2-5
cdr3_nt: TGTGCCAGCAGGGGGGCGGGAGCGGGACGTGAAGAGACCCAGTACTTC
cdr3_aa: CASRGAGAGREETQYF

clone_size: -
d_call: -
v_call: TRBV19
j_call: TRBJ1-1
cdr3_nt: TGTGCCAGTGGTGGAAGGGACACTGAAGCTTTCTTT
cdr3_aa: CASGGRDTEAFF

clone_size: many
d_call: TRBD1
v_call: TRBV7-9
j_call: TRBJ1-5
cdr3_nt: TGTGCCAGCAGCCTAACAGGGGATGGGAATCAGCCCCAGCATTTT
cdr3_aa: CASSLTGDGNQPQHF

clone_size: few
d_call: -
v_call: TRBV9
j_call: TRBJ2-3
cdr3_nt: TGTGCCAGCAGCGTAGGGCAGCAGTATACGCAGTATTTT
cdr3_aa: CASSVGQQYTQYF

clone_size: few
d_call: TRBD1
v_call: TRBV6-6
j_call: TRBJ1-1
cdr3_nt: TGTGCCAGCAGTAACAGGGGAAGGGACACTGAAGCTTTCTTT
cdr3_aa: CASSNRGRDTEAFF

clone_size: few
d_call: TRBD1
v_call: TRBV10-3
j_call: TRBJ1-6
cdr3_nt: TGTGCCATCCGACAGGGTGGCTCACCCCTCCACTTT
cdr3_aa: CAIRQGGSPLHF

clone_size: few
d_call: -
v_call: TRBV20-1
j_call: TRBJ2-1
cdr3_nt: TGCAGTGCTAGAGATCTAGGCGGAGTTAGCTCCTACAATGAGCAGTTCTTC
cdr3_aa: CSARDLGGVSSYNEQFF

clone_size: -
d_call: TRBD1
v_call: TRBV12-3/TRBV12-4
j_call: TRBJ1-1
cdr3_nt: TGTGCCAGCAGTTTAGATGCCGGACAGGGGAACACTGAAGCTTTCTTT
cdr3_aa: CASSLDAGQGNTEAFF

clone_size: -
d_call: TRBD1
v_call: TRBV27
j_call: TRBJ2-7
cdr3_nt: TGTGCCAGCAGTCCGGGACAGGGGGCTGAAATGGAGCAGTACTTC
cdr3_aa: CASSPGQGAEMEQYF

clone_size: -
d_call: -
v_call: TRBV7-9
j_call: TRBJ2-7
cdr3_nt: TGTGCCAGCAGCTTATTACGGTCCTCAATCTACGAGCAGTACTTC
cdr3_aa: CASSLLRSSIYEQYF

clone_size: -
d_call: -
v_call: TRBV6-1
j_call: TRBJ1-1
cdr3_nt: TGTGCCAGCAGTGAAAAGGGACACGGGACTGAAGCTTTCTTT
cdr3_aa: CASSEKGHGTEAFF

clone_size: -
d_call: -
v_call: TRBV7-3
j_call: TRBJ2-1
cdr3_nt: TGTGCCAGCAGCTTAAATGTCGGGCGGGCGACCTACAATGAGCAGTTCTTC
cdr3_aa: CASSLNVGRATYNEQFF

clone_size: -
d_call: -
v_call: TRBV7-2
j_call: TRBJ2-3
cdr3_nt: TGTGCCAGCAGCTTATCTCCCCCAGATACGCAGTATTTT
cdr3_aa: CASSLSPPDTQYF

clone_size: -
d_call: -
v_call: TRBV5-1
j_call: TRBJ2-2
cdr3_nt: TGCGCCAGCAGCTTGAATGACGGGGAGCTGTTTTTT
cdr3_aa: CASSLNDGELFF

clone_size: -
d_call: -
v_call: TRBV5-1
j_call: TRBJ1-1
cdr3_nt: TGCGCCAGCAGCTTGAGGCAGAATGAAGCTTTCTTT
cdr3_aa: CASSLRQNEAFF

clone_size: -
d_call: -
v_call: TRBV7-2
j_call: TRBJ1-1
cdr3_nt: TGTGCCAGCAGCTTGTGGTTTCAGGGGACTAACACTGAAGCTTTCTTT
cdr3_aa: CASSLWFQGTNTEAFF

clone_size: -
d_call: -
v_call: TRBV19
j_call: TRBJ1-5
cdr3_nt: TGTGCCAGTAGTATATGGAGGCAGCCCCAGCATTTT
cdr3_aa: CASSIWRQPQHF

clone_size: many
d_call: -
v_call: TRBV7-7
j_call: TRBJ1-3
cdr3_nt: TGTGCCAGCAGCTTAGGGTTTGGAAACACCATATATTTT
cdr3_aa: CASSLGFGNTIYF